These 8 T cell receptor beta chains share one sample of origin, sequenced in a study of beta chain features in type 1 diabetes. The entirety of the isolated RNA underwent reverse transcription, so expressed TCRB transcripts were sequenced. Some clones are missing from TCRdb's copy, which holds only in-frame ones; the method was immunoSEQ multiplex PCR. The data show 150,000 to 180,000 clones, with around 10% seen just once and roughly 2% held by the top ten. The specimen sequenced was central memory CD4+ T cells from blood. These TCRs come from a man between 18 and 29 years old in good health.

Ten or more counts support this clone. The genes are TRBV6-1 and TRBJ2-7; perhaps TRBD1 as D (6 bases). Germline CDR1 MNHNS, CDR2 SASEGT. Between the trimmed V and J ends, which lost 1 base and 3 bases, there was a span of 13 bases. The CDR3 runs to 15 residues. This CDR3 reads CASSEVRQVGYEQYF. Here the CDR3 DNA reads TGTGCCAGCAGTGAAGTGAGACAGGTTGGCTACGAGCAGTACTTC.

This clone was observed a few times. This chain links TRBV7-9 with TRBJ1-6; 7 bases align to TRBD1. The CDR3 contains 16 residues. Germline loops: CDR1 SEHNR, CDR2 FQNEAQ (reference sequence). Trimming at V came to 3 bases and at J to 5 bases, leaving 7 bases not matched to a gene. The CDR3 protein is CASSFQGVRNNSPLHF. CDR3 DNA sequence: TGTGCCAGCAGCTTCCAGGGGGTGAGAAATAATTCACCCCTCCACTTT. Drawing the rest from reference TRBV7-9 and TRBJ1-6, the complete variable domain is DTGVSQNPRHKITKRGQNVTFRCDPISEHNRLYWYRQTLGQGPEFLTYFQNEAQLEKSRLLSDRFSAERPKGSFSTLEIQRTEQGDSAMYLCASSFQGVRNNSPLHFGNGTRLTVT.

This clone was observed a few times. The chain combines TRBV29-1 with TRBJ1-2, with D maybe TRBD1 (5 bases). This CDR3 has 11 amino acids. Trimming took off 3 bases at V and 7 bases at J, with 9 bases between the two ends. The V gene's germline CDR1 is SQVTM and CDR2 ANQGSEA. CDR3 coding DNA: TGCAGCGTTGACAGGGATCGTGGCTACACCTTC. Translated, it gives CSVDRDRGYTF.

The rearrangement joins TRBV10-3 to TRBJ2-3; D is undetermined. The CDR3 has 14 amino acids. Trimming cost V 4 bases and J 6 bases, with 14 bases left between them. Per the germline V gene, CDR1 is ENHRY and CDR2 is SYGVKD. The CDR3, as DNA: TGTGCCATCAGTGCCCAGAGTTATGTGGATACGCAGTATTTT. It codes for CAISAQSYVDTQYF.

This clone was picked up many times. This sequence joins TRBV30 and TRBJ1-2, with TRBD1 identical over 7 bases. The CDR3 runs to 16 residues. J was trimmed by 3 bases and V by 2 bases; bases with no gene match: 12. The V gene's germline CDR1 is GTSNPN and CDR2 SVGIG (reference sequence). CDR3 coding DNA: TGTGCCTGGAGTCCCATAGACAGGGCGTCTTACTATGGCTACACCTTC. It translates to CAWSPIDRASYYGYTF.

The sample holds a few counts of this clone. J is TRBJ2-3 and V is TRBV2; D unresolved. This CDR3 has 15 amino acids. V gave up 5 bases and J gave up 0 bases, with 12 bases separating them. CDR1 is SNHLY, CDR2 FYNNEI, per germline. The CDR3 region has the DNA TGTGCCAGCAGTCAGAAGAACCCTAGCACAGATACGCAGTATTTT. This gives the protein CASSQKNPSTDTQYF.

The sample holds a few counts of this clone. The V gene is TRBV6-5, the J gene TRBJ1-1; no clear D gene. The CDR3 runs to 13 residues. Trimming took 5 bases from V and 1 from J, leaving 8 bases between them. Looked up from germline, CDR1 is MNHEY and CDR2 is SVGAGI. The CDR3 loop is CASSPPENTEAFF. CDR3 nucleotides: TGTGCCAGCAGTCCCCCAGAGAACACTGAAGCTTTCTTT.

The chain has TRBV4-2 and TRBJ2-3; D gene unclear. CDR1 and CDR2 (germline): LGHNA, YNFKEQ. There are 14 residues in the CDR3. Trimming cost V 4 bases and J 2 bases, with 10 bases left between them. CDR3 DNA: TGTGCCAGCAGCCTAGCAGAATTCACAGATACGCAGTATTTT. Protein sequence: CASSLAEFTDTQYF.